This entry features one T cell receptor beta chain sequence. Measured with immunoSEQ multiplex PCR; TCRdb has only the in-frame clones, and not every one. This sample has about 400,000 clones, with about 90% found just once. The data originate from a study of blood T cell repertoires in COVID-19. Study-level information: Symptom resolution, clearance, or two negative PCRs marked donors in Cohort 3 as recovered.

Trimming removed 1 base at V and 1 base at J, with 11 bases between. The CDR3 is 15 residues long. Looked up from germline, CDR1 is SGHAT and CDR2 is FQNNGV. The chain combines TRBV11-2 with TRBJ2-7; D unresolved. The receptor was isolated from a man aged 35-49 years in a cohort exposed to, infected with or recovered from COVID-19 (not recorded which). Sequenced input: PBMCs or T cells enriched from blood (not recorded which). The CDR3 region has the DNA TGTGCCAGCAGCTTAGTGGGTCACAGATCCTACGAGCAGTACTTC. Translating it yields CASSLVGHRSYEQYF.